Here is one T cell receptor beta chain with its context. What antigen it recognizes has not been identified. Nothing much larger sits one base from this clone, and base qualities are not available. The data stem from a study of radiation and T cells in renal cell carcinoma (TCRdb year 2020). Broadly, across the study: Samples came from a clinical trial, in which primary renal cell carcinomas received 15 Gy stereotactic body radiation therapy followed by nephrectomy 4 weeks later. Across all 53 samples, under 5,000,000 unique CDR3 nucleotide sequences encoding roughly 2,800,000 unique CDR3 amino acid sequences were identified. A total of some 55 samples underwent TCR beta sequencing, made up of about 25 tumors and about 27 peripheral blood samples. The paper's findings and limits, for the study overall: With a single-armed trial design, the study had no way to address how radiation dose or scheduling affects the TCR repertoire. Blood repertoire dynamics were not followed beyond 4 weeks after treatment. Because pretreatment tumor biopsies were not available, the baseline intratumoral presence of clonotypes could not be determined. In blood, the top tumor clonotypes increased from baseline to 2 weeks after radiation and then shrank by 4 weeks, which suggests a temporary expansion of tumor-resident clones.

In the paper's terms, the time point label means: baseline pretreatment blood. According to the study, the label for this sample's treatment or condition signals: 15 Gy SBRT to primary tumor, nephrectomy 4 weeks later. To follow tumor-enriched clonotypes, serial peripheral blood was collected from radiation-treated patients at baseline and at 2 weeks and 4 weeks after SBRT. All patients had renal cell carcinoma with clear cell pathology. The QIAamp DNA Blood Mini Kit (Qiagen) was used to prepare genomic DNA for TCR sequencing. The analyses included only samples that passed all quality control checks. The immunoSEQ kit was used, according to the manufacturer's recommendations, to generate TCR beta libraries from genomic DNA. For library preparation, a first multiplex PCR was performed with proprietary primers, followed by a second PCR in which unique barcodes were added, and bead cleanups were performed after each round. A kit-provided positive control reaction and a negative control reaction were included in every sample batch. The final libraries underwent checking on an Agilent 4200 TapeStation D1000 ScreenTape, volumetric pooling, and quantification by qPCR. Sequencing ran on an Illumina NextSeq500 with a MidOutput 150-cycle cartridge, using 156 Read1 and 15 Index1 cycles with kit custom primers. The pooled library was loaded at around 1.1 pM with a roughly 20% PhiX control spike-in. Per the authors' processing: Vendor-processed data were analyzed in R, with a clonotype defined as all T cells sharing the same CDR3 nucleotide sequence. In the clone abundance analyses, frequencies in each sample were normalized to that sample's 10,000 most abundant clones. Public T cell clones, averaging fewer than five per sample, were removed before analysis. Tumor-enriched clonotypes and baseline blood-enriched clonotypes were defined as those with an abundance difference of at least 32-fold between compartments. A beta-binomial differential abundance model was used to identify clonotypes that were expanded or contracted between blood time points. Similarity between tumor and blood repertoires was quantified using the Baroni-Urbani and Buser coefficient, and groups were compared with two-tailed Wilcoxon tests in R. This is the immuneACCESS table as TCRdb keeps it, with only in-frame sequences that have V and J called. A part of the clones is gone; compared with another copy, unresolved V genes explain less than half, and the rest is unexplained. For V, J and clone size, that table is used; D and trimming come from the DNA. This sample gives about 130,000 clones in total; about 88% of them show up just once. The ten largest account for about 11% of the sample.

The sample here was blood, taken from a patient whose treatment included radiotherapy and nephrectomy. This sequence originates from a woman between 50 and 59 years old with renal cell carcinoma.

The DNA sequence is as follows: TGTGCCAGCAGCTTTTCTATCCCAGGGGGCGGTACAGATACGCAGTATTTT. The translation is CASSFSIPGGGTDTQYF. This sequence uses TRBV9 and TRBJ2-3; TRBD1 fits 8 bases in the junction. V trim: 4 bases; J trim: 3 bases; unmatched bases: 13. The CDR3 measures 17 amino acids from cysteine to phenylalanine. The sequence is cut down to CDR3 DNA, 51 bases in frame from base 1. The germline V gene sets CDR1 to SGDLS and CDR2 to YYNGEE.